What follows are 18 T cell receptor beta chains derived from one specimen sequenced in a study of T cell responses to AZD1222 COVID-19 vaccine. Clones were sequenced by immunoSEQ multiplex PCR, and TCRdb holds only the in-frame ones, with some missing. The sample consists of about 110,000 clones, around 88% of them appearing once. Sequenced material: peripheral blood, taken 28 days after the second AZD1222 dose. These receptors were taken from an adult who received the AZD1222 COVID-19 vaccine.

The rearrangement joins TRBV5-1 to TRBJ2-2; D is perhaps TRBD2 (6 bases). From germline, CDR1 is SGHRS and CDR2 YFSETQ. The CDR3 sequence is 15 residues long. Trimming left V 5 bases short and J 0 bases short, with 11 bases between. CDR3 loop: CASSIPGANTGELFF. The CDR3 bases are TGCGCCAGCAGTATCCCGGGAGCGAACACCGGGGAGCTGTTTTTT.

The genes are TRBV10-3 and TRBJ2-7, with 11 bases identical to TRBD2. This CDR3 region has 15 residues. The V gene's germline CDR1 is ENHRY and CDR2 SYGVKD. The V and J ends lost 6 bases and 0 bases, in that order; junction bases with no gene match: 4. The CDR3 loop is CAIRPGLAASYEQYF. The DNA for the CDR3 is TGTGCCATCAGGCCGGGACTAGCGGCCTCCTACGAGCAGTACTTC.

The chain employs TRBV11-2 and TRBJ2-1; no clear D gene. Trimming pared 0 bases from V and 7 bases from J, leaving 16 bases between. The CDR3 extends over 16 amino acids. The germline V gene encodes CDR1 SGHAT and CDR2 FQNNGV. As DNA, the CDR3 is TGTGCCAGCAGCTTAGATTTGTTGGCTCCGTTAAATGAGCAGTTCTTC. This encodes CASSLDLLAPLNEQFF. Based on the CDR3 plus reference TRBV11-2 and TRBJ2-1, the full variable domain is EAGVAQSPRYKIIEKRQSVAFWCNPISGHATLYWYQQILGQGPKLLIQFQNNGVVDDSQLPKDRFSAERLKGVDSTLKIQPAKLEDSAVYLCASSLDLLAPLNEQFFGPGTRLTVL.

This clone was detected a few times. This chain joins TRBV6-1 and TRBJ2-5, with a possible D match to TRBD2 (5 bases). This CDR3 is 16 amino acids long. V shed 0 bases and J shed 4 bases, with 15 bases lying between them. Germline assignment: CDR1 MNHNS and CDR2 SASEGT. In nucleotides, the CDR3 is TGTGCCAGCAGTGAAGCGGTGTCAGTTGGAGGAGAGACCCAGTACTTC. Translation gives CASSEAVSVGGETQYF.

The chain uses TRBV6-5 and TRBJ1-4, with 7 bases aligning to TRBD1. V shed 5 bases, J shed 5 bases, and the junction held 5 bases outside the gene matches. CDR3 length equals 14 residues. Germline CDR1 MNHEY, CDR2 SVGAGI. The CDR3 region is CASSRQGRNEKLFF. In DNA, the CDR3 is TGTGCCAGCAGTAGACAGGGTAGAAATGAAAAACTGTTTTTT.

Only a few counts were recorded for this clone. V and J are TRBV6-5 and TRBJ2-5; TRBD2 agrees at 8 bases. V lost 0 bases and J lost 5; bases outside the gene matches: 5. Looked up from germline, CDR1 is MNHEY and CDR2 is SVGAGI. CDR3 size: 15 residues. The CDR3 sequence is CASSYSYAGGETQYF. The CDR3 bases are TGTGCCAGCAGTTACTCGTACGCGGGGGGTGAGACCCAGTACTTC.

The chain has TRBV6-5 and TRBJ2-5, with TRBD2 matching 10 bases. The CDR3 totals 15 residues. The V gene end was trimmed by 5 bases and the J gene end by 2 bases; junction bases not matched to a gene: 5. Germline lookup yields CDR1 MNHEY and CDR2 SVGAGI. CDR3 protein: CASSRIAGGQETQYF. As DNA, the CDR3 is TGTGCCAGCAGTCGAATAGCGGGAGGACAAGAGACCCAGTACTTC.

V usage is TRBV4-3 and J usage is TRBJ1-5, with a tentative D call TRBD1 (5 bases). With 0 bases removed from V and 5 bases from J, the gap between germline ends came to 17 bases. The length of the CDR3 is 17 residues. Germline V gene lookup returns CDR1 LGHNA and CDR2 YSLEER. In DNA form, the CDR3 reads TGCGCCAGCAGCCAAGATATGGGGACGGGGCGTCATCAGCCCCAGCATTTT. Its translation: CASSQDMGTGRHQPQHF.

The V call is TRBV19, the J call TRBJ1-2; 8 bases fit TRBD1. Germline values: CDR1 LNHDA, CDR2 SQIVND (reference sequence). The CDR3 sequence is 15 residues long. V gave up 4 bases and J gave up 7 bases; unmatched junction bases: 11. For the CDR3, the DNA is TGTGCCAGTAGTAATCAGGGGGCATTCTCTTCTGGCTACACCTTC. It yields the protein CASSNQGAFSSGYTF.

V usage is TRBV11-3 and J usage is TRBJ1-1; no definite D call. This CDR3 is built from 14 residues. The V gene lost 1 base and the J gene lost 1 base, with 7 bases spanning the gap. CDR1 is SGHNT, CDR2 YENEEA, per germline. CDR3 nucleotide sequence: TGTGCCAGCAGCTTAGGGTTTGGGAACACTGAAGCTTTCTTT. The encoded protein is CASSLGFGNTEAFF.

This clone was picked up one time. This chain links TRBV10-3 with TRBJ1-1; TRBD1 might be the D (5 bases). CDR3 size: 13 residues. Germline V gene data show CDR1 as ENHRY and CDR2 as SYGVKD. The V and J ends lost 3 bases and 4 bases respectively, with 9 bases between them. CDR3 DNA: TGTGCCATCAGTGATCATGGGGCCACTGAAGCTTTCTTT. Its protein product is CAISDHGATEAFF.

V gene TRBV4-3 combines with J gene TRBJ1-2, with D perhaps TRBD1 (5 bases). The CDR3 is made up of 14 amino acids. Germline CDR1 LGHNA, CDR2 YSLEER. The V end lost 4 bases, the J end lost 4 bases, and 13 bases lay between the germline ends. The CDR3, as DNA: TGCGCCAGCAGCCCTTCCGGACAACCCTATGGCTACACCTTC. It specifies CASSPSGQPYGYTF.

The chain carries TRBV14 and TRBJ1-1; D not resolved. Trimming removed 0 bases at V and 4 bases at J, with 9 bases between. Per the germline V gene, CDR1 is SGHDN and CDR2 is FVKESK. The CDR3 has 14 amino acids. The CDR3 DNA is TGTGCCAGCAGCCAAGATCGGCTAGGCACTGAAGCTTTCTTT. Amino acid sequence: CASSQDRLGTEAFF. The whole variable domain, filled in from reference TRBV14 and TRBJ1-1, reads EAGVTQFPSHSVIEKGQTVTLRCDPISGHDNLYWYRRVMGKEIKFLLHFVKESKQDESGMPNNRFLAERTGGTYSTLKVQPAELEDSGVYFCASSQDRLGTEAFFGQGTRLTVV.

This chain connects TRBV5-5 to TRBJ1-1, with 7 bases aligning to TRBD1. In germline, CDR1 is SGHKS, CDR2 YYEKEE (reference sequence). The V segment lost 1 base and the J segment 7 bases; nucleotides outside the gene matches: 4. The CDR3 consists of 13 residues. This CDR3 reads CASSLRWTGEAFF. CDR3 nucleotide sequence: TGTGCCAGCAGCTTGAGGTGGACAGGTGAAGCTTTCTTT.

V and J are TRBV5-5 and TRBJ1-1; the D is unclear. The CDR3 extends over 14 amino acids. Germline V gives CDR1 SGHKS, CDR2 YYEKEE (reference sequence). V gave up 5 bases and J gave up 6 bases, with 17 bases separating them. DNA of the CDR3: TGTGCCAGCAGTTATTATGAAGGCGGTTCTGAAGCTTTCTTT. The encoded protein is CASSYYEGGSEAFF.

V gene TRBV5-5 combines with J gene TRBJ2-1, with D perhaps matching TRBD1 or TRBD2 (5 bases each). V shed 2 bases and J shed 1 base, with 13 bases lying between them. Looked up from germline, CDR1 is SGHKS and CDR2 is YYEKEE (reference sequence). The CDR3 length is 16 residues. The CDR3 DNA is TGTGCCAGCAGCTTTTCCGGGGCCTTATCCTACAATGAGCAGTTCTTC. Its translation is CASSFSGALSYNEQFF.

The chain recombines TRBV3-1 (or the pseudogene TRBV3-2) with TRBJ1-3; 7 nucleotides line up with TRBD1. The junction had 9 bases not matched to a gene; V was cut back by 1 base and J by 0 bases. Germline assignment: CDR1 LGHDT and CDR2 YNNKEL (reference sequence). This CDR3 region has 18 residues. The CDR3 loop reads CASSQVARGTVSGNTIYF. DNA for the CDR3: TGTGCCAGCAGCCAAGTAGCTCGGGGGACAGTCTCTGGAAACACCATATATTTT.

This chain links TRBV19 with TRBJ2-1; 9 nucleotides agree with TRBD2. The V and J ends lost 3 bases and 4 bases, in that order; junction bases with no gene match: 13. CDR1 is LNHDA and CDR2 is SQIVND in the germline V gene (reference sequence). This CDR3 has 18 amino acids. CDR3 DNA sequence: TGTGCCAGTAGTATGCGCGGGGGGGCTAGGCTAGGATACAATGAGCAGTTCTTC. Protein sequence: CASSMRGGARLGYNEQFF.